The sequence of this T cell receptor beta chain was determined in a study of shared clonotypes between healthy human individuals. The CDR3 covers 15 residues. Germline lookup yields CDR1 SQVTM and CDR2 ANQGSEA. V was cut by 8 bases and J by 3 bases, with 23 bases left in between. Donors, without exception, were Caucasian adults residing in Nashville, Tennessee. Around 86 million PBMCs went into genomic DNA for unsorted samples. How the authors handled the data: ImmunoSEQ sequences covered only the junction and lacked quality scores; filtering therefore differed. The protocol was immunoSEQ multiplex PCR, while the TCRdb copy is restricted to in-frame clones and leaves out a portion. Clonal size and the V and J genes are those of that table, whereas D and trimming came from the DNA. The profile shows hundreds of thousands of clones, around 81% of them singletons.

Sequenced material: PBMCs. This sequence was found in a woman aged 40 to 50 in good health. Some clones in this sample may be carry-over from other donors' samples. The V call is TRBV29-1, the J call TRBJ2-7; D not resolved. Here the CDR3 reads CSRLPRSTLYYEQYF. The CDR3 nucleotides read TGCAGCCGCCTACCGCGGTCCACCCTTTACTACGAGCAGTACTTC.